What follows are 19 T cell receptor beta chains derived from one specimen sequenced in a study of T cells in Graves' hyperthyroidism and ophthalmopathy. Researchers amplified the TCR beta CDR3 regions from RNA transcripts. When the TCR CDR3 underwent first-round RT-PCR, the HTBI primer set was used. MiXCR, applied by TCRdb to the multiplex PCR reads, yields one record per CDR3 protein. In the table there are some 350,000 distinct CDR3 sequences, approximately 14% of which are singletons. Source material: blood. Receptors were obtained from a young woman with Graves' hyperthyroidism that later progressed to Graves' ophthalmopathy.

This clonotype was picked up many times. The CDR3 coding sequence is TGTGCCATCAGTGAGGCAGGGGCTGGCTACACCTTC. It codes for CAISEAGAGYTF. This chain connects TRBV10-3 to TRBJ1-2; maybe TRBD1 (6 bases). Germline CDR1 is ENHRY and CDR2 is SYGVKD. The CDR3 covers 12 residues. Deletions cut 2 bases from V and 7 bases from J, with 8 bases between.

At least ten counts were recorded for this clonotype. The chain has TRBV7-2 and TRBJ1-2; perhaps TRBD1 as D (5 bases). Between the trimmed V and J ends, which lost 5 bases and 6 bases, there was a span of 16 bases. This CDR3 region has 14 residues. Germline-derived CDR1 and CDR2 are SGHTA and FQGNSA. The CDR3 region is CASSPLQRGDGYTF. As DNA, the CDR3 is TGTGCCAGCAGCCCATTGCAAAGGGGCGATGGCTACACCTTC.

The V gene is TRBV29-1, the J gene TRBJ2-5; 7 bases map to TRBD2. The germline V gene has CDR1 SQVTM and CDR2 ANQGSEA. The CDR3 sequence is 17 residues long. V gave up 3 bases and J gave up 3 bases; unmatched junction bases: 16. The CDR3 here is CSVEPGTIPLPKETQYF. CDR3 DNA sequence: TGCAGCGTTGAGCCCGGGACTATACCGCTTCCTAAAGAGACCCAGTACTTC.

There are many counts of this clonotype. This chain links TRBV28 with TRBJ2-3, with D unresolved. This CDR3 is 14 amino acids long. Germline values: CDR1 MDHEN, CDR2 SYDVKM. Trimming cost V 5 bases and J 1 base, with 10 bases left between them. CDR3: CASSPRLRTDTQYF. The DNA for the CDR3 is TGTGCCAGCAGTCCACGACTCCGCACAGATACGCAGTATTTT.

This clonotype was found a few times. The chain recombines TRBV6-2 or TRBV6-3 with TRBJ2-3, with no clear D. This CDR3 region has 15 residues. Germline lookup yields CDR1 MNHEY and CDR2 SVGEGT. V was cut by 2 bases and J by 0 bases, with 9 bases left in between. The CDR3 DNA is TGTGCCAGCAGTTACCAGACTTCTAGCACAGATACGCAGTATTTT. Its protein product is CASSYQTSSTDTQYF.

V is TRBV7-2 and J is TRBJ1-6; possibly TRBD1 for D (5 bases). Germline loops: CDR1 SGHTA, CDR2 FQGNSA. The length of the CDR3 is 17 residues. Trimming took 1 base from V and 7 from J, leaving 17 bases between them. CDR3 DNA sequence: TGTGCCAGCAGCTTAGTTCCCTTACCAGGGCCCAATTCACCCCTCCACTTT. Translation: CASSLVPLPGPNSPLHF. Complete variable domain (other parts from reference TRBV7-2 and TRBJ1-6): GAGVSQSPSNKVTEKGKDVELRCDPISGHTALYWYRQSLGQGLEFLIYFQGNSAPDKSGLPSDRFSAERTGGSVSTLTIQRTQQEDSAVYLCASSLVPLPGPNSPLHFGNGTRLTVT.

On this clonotype itself: This could be a read error, since a much larger clone is one nucleotide away. The rearrangement links TRBV12-3 or TRBV12-4 to TRBJ2-1; 8 bases agree with TRBD2. V lost 2 bases and J lost 8; bases outside the gene matches: 8. The CDR3 spans 15 residues. CDR3 in amino acids: CASSLPTSGYDEQFF. The CDR3 DNA reads TGTGCCAGCAGTTTACCCACTAGCGGTTACGATGAGCAGTTCTTC.

The chain is built from TRBV27 and TRBJ2-6; D perhaps matches TRBD2 (5 bases). V lost 3 bases and J 2 bases, leaving 8 bases between the germline ends. CDR1 and CDR2 (germline): MNHEY, SMNVEV (reference sequence). The CDR3 is made up of 15 amino acids. CDR3 in amino acids: CASSFGRTGANVLTF. CDR3 in DNA: TGTGCCAGCAGTTTTGGGAGAACTGGGGCCAACGTCCTGACTTTC.

This clonotype has at least ten counts. This rearrangement joins TRBV7-2 to TRBJ2-5; no reliable D call. The germline CDR1 and CDR2 sequences are SGHTA and FQGNSA. The CDR3 consists of 11 residues. V lost 5 bases to trimming and J lost 4 bases, with 5 bases between them. CDR3 bases: TGTGCCAGCAGCCGTGTAGAGACCCAGTACTTC. It specifies CASSRVETQYF.

This clonotype was found many times. The chain's CDR3 is CASSLPGAVTEAFF. DNA of the CDR3: TGTGCCAGCAGTTTGCCGGGGGCGGTTACTGAAGCTTTCTTT. The chain combines TRBV28 with TRBJ1-1, with a possible D match to TRBD1 (6 bases). CDR1 and CDR2 from the germline V gene are MDHEN and SYDVKM. V gave up 3 bases and J gave up 5 bases, with 13 bases separating them. The CDR3 is made up of 14 amino acids. The full variable domain, in which reference TRBV28 and TRBJ1-1 provide the parts outside the CDR3, is DVKVTQSSRYLVKRTGEKVFLECVQDMDHENMFWYRQDPGLGLRLIYFSYDVKMKEKGDIPEGYSVSREKKERFSLILESASTNQTSMYLCASSLPGAVTEAFFGQGTRLTVV.

This sequence joins TRBV7-2 and TRBJ2-3; possibly TRBD2 for D (6 bases). V was cut by 4 bases and J by 2 bases, with 10 bases left in between. The CDR3 has 14 amino acids. Germline V gives CDR1 SGHTA, CDR2 FQGNSA. CDR3 loop: CASSSGVYTDTQYF. CDR3 DNA: TGTGCCAGCAGCTCGGGAGTTTACACAGATACGCAGTATTTT. Based on the CDR3 plus reference TRBV7-2 and TRBJ2-3, the full variable domain is GAGVSQSPSNKVTEKGKDVELRCDPISGHTALYWYRQSLGQGLEFLIYFQGNSAPDKSGLPSDRFSAERTGGSVSTLTIQRTQQEDSAVYLCASSSGVYTDTQYFGPGTRLTVL.

This clonotype was seen at least ten times. The rearrangement links TRBV12-3 or TRBV12-4 to TRBJ1-1; 8 bases fit TRBD1. J lost 0 bases, V lost 2 bases, and 2 bases had no gene match. CDR3 length: 15 residues. CDR3 nucleotide sequence: TGTGCCAGCAGTTTAAGACAGGGGTTGAACACTGAAGCTTTCTTT. As protein: CASSLRQGLNTEAFF.

The chain is built from TRBV30 and TRBJ2-3; 9 bases agree with TRBD2. Germline trimming cut 0 bases from V and 4 bases from J; bases unmatched to any gene: 5. The germline V gene has CDR1 GTSNPN and CDR2 SVGIG (reference sequence). The CDR3 runs to 15 residues. The CDR3 sequence is CAWSVMGLASDTQYF. The CDR3 DNA reads as TGTGCCTGGAGTGTAATGGGACTAGCCTCAGATACGCAGTATTTT.

J is TRBJ1-4 and V is TRBV25-1; a possible D gene is TRBD1 (5 bases). This CDR3 comprises 14 residues. The germline gives CDR1 MGHDK, CDR2 SYGVNS. Trimming removed 6 bases at V and 7 bases at J, with 15 bases between. The CDR3 region has the DNA TGTGCCAGCAGGGACAAGACTACGAGTGAAAAACTGTTTTTT. This gives the protein CASRDKTTSEKLFF.

This clonotype was seen repeatedly, ten times or more. V is TRBV12-3 or TRBV12-4 and J is TRBJ1-2; maybe TRBD1 (5 bases). With 2 bases removed from V and 0 bases from J, the gap between germline ends came to 10 bases. The CDR3 covers 15 residues. Written as DNA, the CDR3 is TGTGCCAGCAGTTTACCCGGGGCAACTAACTATGGCTACACCTTC. This sequence encodes CASSLPGATNYGYTF.

This clonotype has at least ten counts. The chain couples TRBV2 to TRBJ1-5; TRBD1 might be the D (6 bases). Trimming cost V 4 bases and J 6 bases, with 13 bases left between them. Germline CDR1 SNHLY, CDR2 FYNNEI. This CDR3 has 14 residues. DNA for the CDR3: TGTGCCAGCAGTGGGGCCGGGGGCGGTCAGCCCCAGCATTTT. Residues: CASSGAGGGQPQHF.

V gene TRBV10-3 combines with J gene TRBJ2-5; possibly TRBD1 or TRBD2 for D (5 bases each). The CDR3 totals 18 residues. Germline V gives CDR1 ENHRY, CDR2 SYGVKD. Trimming stripped 3 bases from V and 3 bases from J, with 23 bases between. CDR3 nucleotides: TGTGCCATCAGTGAAGAAAGGGGAGTCAGGCACGGCAAAGAGACCCAGTACTTC. This encodes CAISEERGVRHGKETQYF.

The chain links TRBV7-9 to TRBJ2-1, with a tentative D call TRBD1 (6 bases). The CDR3 sequence is 13 residues long. Per the germline V gene, CDR1 is SEHNR and CDR2 is FQNEAQ (reference sequence). Trimming pared 4 bases from V and 6 bases from J, leaving 10 bases between. The chain's CDR3 is CASSSRGTNEQFF. The CDR3 nucleotides are TGTGCCAGCAGCTCAAGGGGGACCAATGAGCAGTTCTTC.

This clonotype was counted many times. In nucleotides, the CDR3 is TGTGCCAGCAGTTTAAGGGGGGCCGGTAATTCACCCCTCCACTTT. Protein product: CASSLRGAGNSPLHF. The chain links TRBV12-3 or TRBV12-4 to TRBJ1-6; tentatively, D is TRBD1 (6 bases). This CDR3 has 15 amino acids. Trimming cost V 2 bases and J 6 bases, with 11 bases left between them.